This TCR beta chain was identified in a study of type 1 and type 2 diabetes patients. Overall study context: From PBMCs, CD4+ and CD8+ T cells were isolated by magnetic microbeads.

This CDR3 is 15 amino acids long. The germline CDR1 and CDR2 sequences are MNHNY and SVGAGI (reference sequence). Trimming at V came to 2 bases and at J to 2 bases, leaving 4 bases not matched to a gene. Amplification started from genomic DNA. A primer set of 30 forward and 13 reverse primers amplified the CDR3. A single record per CDR3 protein comes from TCRdb applying MiXCR to the multiplex PCR reads. In the table there are about 290,000 distinct CDR3 sequences, around 47% of which are singletons. Each diabetic donor fulfilled classification criteria for either type 1 or type 2. The sequenced sample was peripheral blood mononuclear cells (PBMCs). The TCR sequence derives from a man between 18 and 29 years old with type 2 diabetes. The chain links TRBV6-6 to TRBJ2-3; 7 bases fit TRBD2. The CDR3 sequence: CASSYTSEYTDTQYF. The CDR3 coding sequence is TGTGCCAGCAGTTACACTAGCGAGTACACAGATACGCAGTATTTT.